The clone carrying this TCR beta chain was detected only a few times. V was clipped by 6 bases and J by 0 bases, with 9 bases between them. The CDR3 runs to 14 residues. Germline CDR1 is SNHLY and CDR2 is FYNNEI. The sample is drawn from a study of cytomegalovirus exposure and HLA in healthy donors. The study ran its PCR with 60 Vbeta and 13 Jbeta primers. Using immunoSEQ multiplex PCR, the repertoire was profiled, and TCRdb retains in-frame clones only, with some absent. The sample yields around 110,000 clones, around 75% seen once. This TCR came from a woman in her late teens or twenties in good health and CMV-seronegative. The chain joins TRBV2 to TRBJ2-1, with a tentative D call TRBD1 (5 bases). Sequencing was done on a sample of PBMCs. CDR3 sequence reads: CASSDRSSYNEQFF. CDR3 nucleotide sequence: TGTGCCAGCAGCGACAGAAGCTCCTACAATGAGCAGTTCTTC.